This passage covers 14 T cell receptor beta chains from one sample sequenced in a study of blood T cells in healthy people across ages. Using a J-beta primer mix together with a sample-barcoded 5' primer, a second PCR was run for roughly 7 to 12 cycles. TCRdb recomputed calls from the 5' RACE reads with MiXCR, one row per CDR3 protein. Of approximately 2,000,000 distinct CDR3 sequences listed, 35% to 50% are singletons. Input material: blood. All receptors come from a human donor in good health.

The chain couples TRBV10-3 to TRBJ2-7, with D possibly being TRBD2 (5 bases). The CDR3 runs to 12 residues. The germline V and J ends were trimmed by 8 bases and 0 bases, with 8 bases remaining between them. Germline V gives CDR1 ENHRY, CDR2 SYGVKD. The CDR3 loop reads CAIRENSYEQYF. As DNA, the CDR3 is TGTGCCATCCGGGAAAACTCCTACGAGCAGTACTTC.

This clonotype was seen a handful of times. The genes are TRBV9 and TRBJ2-3, with D hard to call. V lost 4 bases, J lost 7 bases, and 10 bases lay in between. The germline CDR1 and CDR2 sequences are SGDLS and YYNGEE. The CDR3 runs 12 residues. CDR3 protein: CASSSDIYTQYF. CDR3 bases: TGTGCCAGCAGCTCCGACATTTATACGCAGTATTTT.

V is TRBV24-1 and J is TRBJ2-5, with 9 nucleotides matching TRBD1. Per germline, CDR1 KGHDR and CDR2 SFDVKD. V shed 4 bases and J 4 bases; nucleotides not matched to a gene: 6. The CDR3 is 15 residues long. The CDR3: CATSDPDRGLETQYF. The CDR3, as DNA: TGTGCCACCAGTGACCCAGACAGGGGGTTAGAGACCCAGTACTTC.

The rearrangement links TRBV4-2 to TRBJ2-5; D possibly corresponds to TRBD2 (6 bases). V gave up 3 bases and J gave up 7 bases, with 12 bases separating them. Germline assignment: CDR1 LGHNA and CDR2 YNFKEQ. This CDR3 spans 13 amino acids. Here the CDR3 DNA reads TGTGCCAGCAGCCAGCTCCGGGACTCGACCCAGTACTTC. It translates to CASSQLRDSTQYF.

CDR3 sequence reads: CSARSPGGPYNEQFF. The CDR3 DNA reads TGCAGTGCCAGAAGCCCGGGGGGGCCCTACAATGAGCAGTTCTTC. The gene calls are TRBV20-1 and TRBJ2-1, with 8 bases that match TRBD2. This CDR3 is 15 amino acids long. From germline, CDR1 is DFQATT and CDR2 SNEGSKA (reference sequence). V lost 6 bases, J lost 2 bases, and 9 bases stayed unmatched.

This clonotype has just a few counts. V is TRBV12-3 or TRBV12-4 and J is TRBJ1-1; D is unclear. The CDR3 extends over 12 amino acids. V was pared by 5 bases and J by 10 bases, with 14 bases between. CDR3 amino acids: CASSQEGNGAFF. The CDR3 nucleotides are TGTGCCAGCAGTCAGGAAGGGAATGGAGCTTTCTTT.

The J gene is TRBJ2-3, the V gene TRBV7-9; D is ambiguous. V gave up 2 bases and J gave up 4 bases, with 10 bases separating them. CDR1 is SEHNR, CDR2 FQNEAQ, per germline (reference sequence). The CDR3 runs to 14 residues. CDR3 DNA: TGTGCCAGCAGCTTAACCCAGAGCGCAGATACGCAGTATTTT. Protein: CASSLTQSADTQYF.

The rearrangement uses TRBV20-1 and TRBJ2-5; 9 bases are a match to TRBD2. The CDR3 has 16 amino acids. After removal of 6 bases from V and 2 bases from J, the junction contained 13 bases not matched to a gene. The V gene's germline CDR1 is DFQATT and CDR2 SNEGSKA (reference sequence). The CDR3 here is CSAQNGVAGEQETQYF. As DNA, the CDR3 is TGCAGTGCCCAAAACGGGGTAGCGGGGGAACAAGAGACCCAGTACTTC.

A few counts support this clonotype. The chain links TRBV4-1 to TRBJ1-2; D not resolved. Germline V gene data show CDR1 as MGHRA and CDR2 as YSYEKL. V lost 0 bases and J lost 5, with 16 bases in between. The CDR3 has 16 residues. The CDR3 loop reads CASSQDLENTWYGYTF. The CDR3 DNA reads as TGCGCCAGCAGCCAAGATCTTGAAAACACCTGGTATGGCTACACCTTC.

There are a few counts of this clonotype. The chain links TRBV7-2 to TRBJ2-7; TRBD2 is a possible D gene (6 bases). V was shortened by 3 bases and J by 2 bases, with 11 bases between the two germline ends. The germline V gene has CDR1 SGHTA and CDR2 FQGNSA. The CDR3 extends over 14 amino acids. The DNA of the CDR3 is TGTGCCAGCAGCTTCGGGGGAAAGCCCTACGAGCAGTACTTC. Its protein product is CASSFGGKPYEQYF.

The chain combines TRBV7-9 with TRBJ2-7, with 9 bases lining up with TRBD1. The trim removed 5 bases at V and 7 bases at J, leaving 9 bases unmatched. CDR1 and CDR2 (germline): SEHNR, FQNEAQ (reference sequence). The CDR3 spans 14 residues. The CDR3 reads CASSGWDRVYEQYF. CDR3 DNA: TGTGCCAGCAGCGGCTGGGACAGGGTGTATGAGCAGTACTTC. Full variable domain (rest looked up from reference TRBV7-9 and TRBJ2-7): DTGVSQNPRHKITKRGQNVTFRCDPISEHNRLYWYRQTLGQGPEFLTYFQNEAQLEKSRLLSDRFSAERPKGSFSTLEIQRTEQGDSAMYLCASSGWDRVYEQYFGPGTRLTVT.

The table lists this clonotype with many counts. The rearrangement uses TRBV28 and TRBJ2-4; 11 bases match TRBD1. The trim removed 6 bases at V and 5 bases at J, leaving 0 bases unmatched. This CDR3 has 13 residues. The germline CDR1 and CDR2 sequences are MDHEN and SYDVKM. The CDR3 reads CASRGQGENIQYF. Written as DNA, the CDR3 is TGTGCCAGCAGGGGACAGGGGGAAAACATTCAGTACTTC. The full variable domain, rest sourced from reference TRBV28 and TRBJ2-4, is DVKVTQSSRYLVKRTGEKVFLECVQDMDHENMFWYRQDPGLGLRLIYFSYDVKMKEKGDIPEGYSVSREKKERFSLILESASTNQTSMYLCASRGQGENIQYFGAGTRLSVL.

The chain carries TRBV19 and TRBJ1-5; 8 nucleotides agree with TRBD1. J gave up 3 bases and V 6 bases, and 4 bases lay outside the gene matches. The length of the CDR3 is 14 residues. Looked up from germline, CDR1 is LNHDA and CDR2 is SQIVND (reference sequence). CDR3 in amino acids: CASRWTGNNQPQHF. Here the CDR3 DNA reads TGTGCCAGTAGATGGACAGGGAACAATCAGCCCCAGCATTTT.

The chain employs TRBV5-1 and TRBJ1-4; D call uncertain. From germline, CDR1 is SGHRS and CDR2 YFSETQ. The CDR3 loop spans 15 amino acids. Trimming removed 3 bases at V and 4 bases at J, with 13 bases between. The CDR3 DNA sequence: TGCGCCAGCAGCTCTACTAACAGCTATAATGAAAAACTGTTTTTT. This gives the protein CASSSTNSYNEKLFF.